The T cell receptor beta chain under discussion was sequenced for a study of shared clonotypes between healthy human individuals. The V gene end was trimmed by 4 bases and the J gene end by 0 bases; junction bases not matched to a gene: 8. The CDR3 totals 15 residues. The germline V gene has CDR1 GTSNPN and CDR2 SVGIG (reference sequence). Assay used: immunoSEQ multiplex PCR; TCRdb lists only in-frame clones, some missing. The data hold more than 1 million clones, with approximately 78% observed a single time. The receptor was isolated from a man aged 18 to 29 in good health. Some clones in this sample may be carry-over from other donors' samples. This chain uses TRBV30 with TRBJ2-7; 8 bases match TRBD2. Sequenced material: memory CD4+ T cells from PBMCs. The subset was: CD45RA-negative fraction. CDR3 DNA sequence: TGTGCCTGGACCCGGGAGGGGCGATTCTCCTACGAGCAGTACTTC. Translating it yields CAWTREGRFSYEQYF.